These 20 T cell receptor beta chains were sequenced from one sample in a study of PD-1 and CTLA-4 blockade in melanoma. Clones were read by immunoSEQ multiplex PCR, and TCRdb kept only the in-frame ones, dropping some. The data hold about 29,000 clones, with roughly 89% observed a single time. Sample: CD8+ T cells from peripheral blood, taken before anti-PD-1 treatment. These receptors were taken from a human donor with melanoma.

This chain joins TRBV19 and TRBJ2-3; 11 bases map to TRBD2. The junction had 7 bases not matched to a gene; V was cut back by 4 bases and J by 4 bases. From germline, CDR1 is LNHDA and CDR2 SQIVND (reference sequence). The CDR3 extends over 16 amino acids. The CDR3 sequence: CASSTLAGGPSDTQYF. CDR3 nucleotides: TGTGCCAGTAGTACCTTAGCGGGGGGGCCGTCAGATACGCAGTATTTT.

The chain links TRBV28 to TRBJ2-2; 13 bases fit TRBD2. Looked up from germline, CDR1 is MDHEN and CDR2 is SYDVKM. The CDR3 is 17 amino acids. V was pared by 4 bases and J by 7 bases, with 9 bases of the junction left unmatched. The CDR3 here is CASSSPGTSGIIGELFF. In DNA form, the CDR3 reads TGTGCCAGCAGTTCCCCCGGGACTAGCGGGATTATCGGGGAGCTGTTTTTT.

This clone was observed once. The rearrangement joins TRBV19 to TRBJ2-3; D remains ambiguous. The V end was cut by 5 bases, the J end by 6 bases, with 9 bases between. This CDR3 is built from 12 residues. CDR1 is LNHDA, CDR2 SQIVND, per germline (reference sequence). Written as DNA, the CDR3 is TGTGCCAGTAGTCCTGGAGTGGATACGCAGTATTTT. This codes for CASSPGVDTQYF.

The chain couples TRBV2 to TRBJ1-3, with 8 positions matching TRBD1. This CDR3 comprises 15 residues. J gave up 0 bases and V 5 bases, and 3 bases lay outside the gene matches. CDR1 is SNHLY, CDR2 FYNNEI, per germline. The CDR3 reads CASSRQGSSGNTIYF. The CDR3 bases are TGTGCCAGCAGTCGACAGGGGAGCTCTGGAAACACCATATATTTT.

Here the CDR3 reads CASSLTGPGNTIYF. Written as DNA, the CDR3 is TGTGCCAGCAGTTTGACAGGTCCAGGAAACACCATATATTTT. This chain uses TRBV6-5 with TRBJ1-3; weak D call: TRBD1 (6 bases). The V gene lost 4 bases and the J gene lost 4 bases, with 11 bases spanning the gap. This CDR3 spans 14 amino acids. Germline values: CDR1 MNHEY, CDR2 SVGAGI.

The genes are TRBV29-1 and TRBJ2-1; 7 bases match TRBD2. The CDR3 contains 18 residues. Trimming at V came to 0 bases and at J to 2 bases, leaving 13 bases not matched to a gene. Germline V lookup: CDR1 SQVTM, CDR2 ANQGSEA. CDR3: CSVEDPRGAGAPYNEQFF. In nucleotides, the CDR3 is TGCAGCGTTGAAGATCCCCGAGGTGCGGGAGCACCCTACAATGAGCAGTTCTTC.

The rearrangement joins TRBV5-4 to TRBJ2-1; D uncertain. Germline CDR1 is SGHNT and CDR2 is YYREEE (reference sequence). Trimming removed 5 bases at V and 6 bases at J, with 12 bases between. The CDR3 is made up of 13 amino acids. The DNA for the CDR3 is TGTGCCAGCAGATATTGGAGTAGCAATGAGCAGTTCTTC. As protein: CASRYWSSNEQFF.

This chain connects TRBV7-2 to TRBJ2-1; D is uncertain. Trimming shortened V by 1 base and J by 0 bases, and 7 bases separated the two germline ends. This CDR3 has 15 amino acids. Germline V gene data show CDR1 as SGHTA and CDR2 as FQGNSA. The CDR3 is CASSLGGVSYNEQFF. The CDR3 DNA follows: TGTGCCAGCAGCTTAGGAGGCGTCTCCTACAATGAGCAGTTCTTC.

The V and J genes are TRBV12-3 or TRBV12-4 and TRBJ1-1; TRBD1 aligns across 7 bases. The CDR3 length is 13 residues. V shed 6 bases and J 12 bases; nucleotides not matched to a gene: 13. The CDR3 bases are TGTGCCAGCAGCTTGGGGACAGCTACGGAAACTTTCTTT. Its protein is CASSLGTATETFF.

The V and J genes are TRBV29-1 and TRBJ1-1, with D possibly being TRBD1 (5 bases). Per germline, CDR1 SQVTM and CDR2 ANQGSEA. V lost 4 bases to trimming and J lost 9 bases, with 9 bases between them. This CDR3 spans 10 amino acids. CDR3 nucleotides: TGCAGCGTTGGGGTGGGGCAAGCTTTCTTT. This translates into CSVGVGQAFF.

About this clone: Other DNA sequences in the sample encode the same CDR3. This CDR3 reads CASSYGGTEAFF. CDR3 coding DNA: TGTGCCAGCAGTTACGGAGGGACTGAAGCTTTCTTT. The gene calls are TRBV6-6 and TRBJ1-1; D unclear. This CDR3 has 12 amino acids. Per germline, CDR1 MNHNY and CDR2 SVGAGI (reference sequence). V lost 2 bases to trimming and J lost 5 bases, with 6 bases between them.

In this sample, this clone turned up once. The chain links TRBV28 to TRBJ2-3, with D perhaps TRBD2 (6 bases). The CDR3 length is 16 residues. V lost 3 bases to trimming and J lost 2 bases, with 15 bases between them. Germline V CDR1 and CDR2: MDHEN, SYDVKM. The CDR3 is CASSFVLAEATDTQYF. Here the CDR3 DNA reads TGTGCCAGCAGTTTTGTACTAGCTGAGGCCACAGATACGCAGTATTTT.

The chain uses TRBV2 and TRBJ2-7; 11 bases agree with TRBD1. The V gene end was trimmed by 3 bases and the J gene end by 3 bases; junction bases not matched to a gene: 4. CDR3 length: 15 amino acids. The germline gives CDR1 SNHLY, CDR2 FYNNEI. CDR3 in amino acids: CASSDAGTGGYEQYF. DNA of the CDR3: TGTGCCAGCAGTGATGCTGGGACAGGGGGCTACGAGCAGTACTTC.

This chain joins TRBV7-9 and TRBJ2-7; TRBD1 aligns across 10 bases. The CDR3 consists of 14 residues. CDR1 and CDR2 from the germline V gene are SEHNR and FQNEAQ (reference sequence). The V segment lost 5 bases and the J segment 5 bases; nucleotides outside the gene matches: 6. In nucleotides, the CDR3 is TGTGCCAGCAGCGCCAGGGACAGGGGCGACGAGCAGTACTTC. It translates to CASSARDRGDEQYF.

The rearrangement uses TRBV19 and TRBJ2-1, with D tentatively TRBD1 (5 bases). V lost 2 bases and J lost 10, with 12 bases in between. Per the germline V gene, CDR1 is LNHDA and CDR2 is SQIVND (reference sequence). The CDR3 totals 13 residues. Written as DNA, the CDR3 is TGTGCCAGTAGTATATGGGGCCGTACAGAGCAGTTCTTC. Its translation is CASSIWGRTEQFF. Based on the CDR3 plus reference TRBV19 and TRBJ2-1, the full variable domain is DGGITQSPKYLFRKEGQNVTLSCEQNLNHDAMYWYRQDPGQGLRLIYYSQIVNDFQKGDIAEGYSVSREKKESFPLTVTSAQKNPTAFYLCASSIWGRTEQFFGPGTRLTVL.

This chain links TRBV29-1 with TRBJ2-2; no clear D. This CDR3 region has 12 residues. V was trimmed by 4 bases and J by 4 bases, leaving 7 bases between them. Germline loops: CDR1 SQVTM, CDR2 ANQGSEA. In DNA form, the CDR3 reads TGCAGCGTTGTACAAGCCACCGGGGAGCTGTTTTTT. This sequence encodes CSVVQATGELFF.

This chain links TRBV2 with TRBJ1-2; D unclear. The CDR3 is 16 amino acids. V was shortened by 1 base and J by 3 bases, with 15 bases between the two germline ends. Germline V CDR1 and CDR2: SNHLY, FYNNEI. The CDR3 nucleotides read TGTGCCAGCAGTGAAGAGCCGACCCTGGTGGACTATGGCTACACCTTC. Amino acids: CASSEEPTLVDYGYTF.

The CDR3 coding sequence is TGTGCCAGCAGCCCCTTACTAGAAGGTGGCACAGATACGCAGTATTTT. This encodes CASSPLLEGGTDTQYF. The chain employs TRBV7-9 and TRBJ2-3; D perhaps matches TRBD2 (5 bases). The V end lost 5 bases, the J end lost 1 base, and 16 bases lay between the germline ends. The CDR3 totals 16 residues. Germline V gene lookup returns CDR1 SEHNR and CDR2 FQNEAQ (reference sequence).

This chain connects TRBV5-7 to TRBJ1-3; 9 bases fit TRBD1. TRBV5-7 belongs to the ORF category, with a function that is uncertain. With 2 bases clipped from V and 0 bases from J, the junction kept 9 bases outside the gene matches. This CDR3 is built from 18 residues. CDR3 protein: CASSLNMGQGPSGNTIYF. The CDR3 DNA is TGTGCCAGCAGCTTAAATATGGGACAGGGTCCCTCTGGAAACACCATATATTTT.

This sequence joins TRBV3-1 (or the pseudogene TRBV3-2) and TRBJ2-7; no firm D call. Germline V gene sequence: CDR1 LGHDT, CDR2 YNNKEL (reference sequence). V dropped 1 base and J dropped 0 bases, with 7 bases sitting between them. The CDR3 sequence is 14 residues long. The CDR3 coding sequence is TGTGCCAGCAGCCAAGGTGCGGTCTCCTACGAGCAGTACTTC. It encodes CASSQGAVSYEQYF.